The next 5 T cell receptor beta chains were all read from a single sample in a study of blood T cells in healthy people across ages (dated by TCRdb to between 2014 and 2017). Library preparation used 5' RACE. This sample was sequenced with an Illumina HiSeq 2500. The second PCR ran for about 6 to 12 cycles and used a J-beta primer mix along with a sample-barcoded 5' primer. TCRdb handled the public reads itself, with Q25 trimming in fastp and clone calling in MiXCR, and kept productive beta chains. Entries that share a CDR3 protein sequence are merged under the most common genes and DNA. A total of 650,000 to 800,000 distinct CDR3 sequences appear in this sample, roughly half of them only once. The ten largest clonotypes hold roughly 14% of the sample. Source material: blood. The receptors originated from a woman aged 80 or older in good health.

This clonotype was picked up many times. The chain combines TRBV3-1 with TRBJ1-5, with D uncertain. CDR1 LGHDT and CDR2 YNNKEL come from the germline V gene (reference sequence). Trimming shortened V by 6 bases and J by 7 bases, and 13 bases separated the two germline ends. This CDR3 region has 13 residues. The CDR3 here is CASSRSGVQPQHF. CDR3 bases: TGTGCCAGCAGTCGGAGCGGTGTGCAGCCCCAGCATTTT.

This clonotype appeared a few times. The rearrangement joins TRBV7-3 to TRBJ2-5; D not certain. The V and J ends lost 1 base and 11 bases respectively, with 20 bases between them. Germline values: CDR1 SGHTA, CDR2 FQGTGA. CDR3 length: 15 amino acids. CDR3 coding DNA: TGTGCCAGCAGCTTAAGGTCTTTTTTTGGGGATGAGCAGTACTTC. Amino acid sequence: CASSLRSFFGDEQYF.

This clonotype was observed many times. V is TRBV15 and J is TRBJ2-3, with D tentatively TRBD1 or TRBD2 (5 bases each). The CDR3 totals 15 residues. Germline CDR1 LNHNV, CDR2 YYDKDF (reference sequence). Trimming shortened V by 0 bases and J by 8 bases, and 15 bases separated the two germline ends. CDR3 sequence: CATSRDTGRIGTQYF. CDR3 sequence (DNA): TGTGCCACCAGCAGAGATACGGGACGAATTGGTACGCAGTATTTT.

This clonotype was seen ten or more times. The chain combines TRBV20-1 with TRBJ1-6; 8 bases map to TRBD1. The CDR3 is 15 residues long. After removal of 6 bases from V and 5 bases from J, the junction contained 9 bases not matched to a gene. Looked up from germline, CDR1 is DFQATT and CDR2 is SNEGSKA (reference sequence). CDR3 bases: TGCAGTGCGCTGATCAGGGGGCGAGATAATTCACCCCTCCACTTT. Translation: CSALIRGRDNSPLHF.

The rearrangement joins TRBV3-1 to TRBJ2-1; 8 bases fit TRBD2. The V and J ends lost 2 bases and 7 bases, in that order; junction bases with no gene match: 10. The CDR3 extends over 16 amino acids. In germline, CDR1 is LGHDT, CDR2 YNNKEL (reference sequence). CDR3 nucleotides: TGTGCCAGCAGCCAAATCGGGGGGGCCGTGGGGAATGAGCAGTTCTTC. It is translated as CASSQIGGAVGNEQFF.